This entry features one T cell receptor (beta chain) sequence. The target antigen is unknown. The CDR3 contains 14 residues. V gave up 2 bases and J gave up 3 bases, with 9 bases separating them. In germline, CDR1 is MGHRA, CDR2 YSYEKL. This sample was included in a study of OX40 agonist ivuxolimab in advanced cancers. For the study at large: Antecedent anti-PD-1, anti-PD-L1 or anti-CTLA-4 therapy was permissible, with roughly 36% having received some.

Study-wide results and caveats: Averaged across samples, CD8+ T cells carried more expanded clones than CD4+ did.

Generated by immunoSEQ multiplex PCR, the TCRdb table keeps only in-frame clones and is missing some. This table has about 99,000 clones, approximately 94% appearing once. The specimen comprised CD4+ or CD8+ T cells sorted from blood, sampled in a trial of the OX40 agonist ivuxolimab. The chain links TRBV4-1 to TRBJ2-3, with D unclear. This TCR was sampled from an adult with an advanced solid tumor such as melanoma, head and neck, liver or kidney cancer. The CDR3 sequence: CASSQTLLTDTQYF. The CDR3 DNA follows: TGCGCCAGCAGCCAAACCCTTCTAACAGATACGCAGTATTTT.